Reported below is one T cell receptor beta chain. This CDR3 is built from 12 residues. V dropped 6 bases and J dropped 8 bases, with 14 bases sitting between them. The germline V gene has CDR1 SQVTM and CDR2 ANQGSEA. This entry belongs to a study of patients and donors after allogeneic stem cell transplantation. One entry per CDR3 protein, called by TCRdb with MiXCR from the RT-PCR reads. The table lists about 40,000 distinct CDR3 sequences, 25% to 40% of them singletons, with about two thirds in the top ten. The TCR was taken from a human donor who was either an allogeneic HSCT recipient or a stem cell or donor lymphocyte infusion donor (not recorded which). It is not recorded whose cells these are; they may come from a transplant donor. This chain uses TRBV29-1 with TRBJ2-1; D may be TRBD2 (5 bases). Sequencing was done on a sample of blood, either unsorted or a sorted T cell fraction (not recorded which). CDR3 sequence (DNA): TGCAGCGTCGACCATGGGAGCTATGAGCAGTTCTTC. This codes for CSVDHGSYEQFF.